This T cell receptor beta chain is from a study of blood T cells in healthy people across ages. Study conclusions and caveats: Roughly linear declines in TCR beta diversity per million T cells occurred with age.

Germline lookup yields CDR1 SGHTA and CDR2 FQGNSA. The germline V and J ends were trimmed by 4 bases and 4 bases, with 13 bases remaining between them. This CDR3 comprises 14 residues. The donors, aged roughly 6 to 90, were healthy Caucasians from Russia. Per sample, a minimum of 7 million PBMCs were isolated. Next came a second PCR, run for about 6 to 12 cycles, which used a sample-barcoded 5' primer along with a J-beta primer mix. Each cDNA molecule was tagged by a template-switch adaptor that had 12 random nucleotides. One entry per CDR3 protein results from TCRdb running MiXCR on the 5' RACE reads. This table holds about 1.5 million distinct CDR3 sequences, 35% to 45% found once. Regarding this clonotype: Antigen: not known.

The source material was blood. The TCR sequence derives from a woman younger than 35 in good health. The chain is built from TRBV7-2 and TRBJ2-5; D is possibly TRBD2 (7 bases). The CDR3 loop is CASSSGDYIETQYF. CDR3 nucleotides: TGTGCCAGCAGCTCAGGGGACTACATAGAGACCCAGTACTTC. Drawing the rest from reference TRBV7-2 and TRBJ2-5, the complete variable domain is GAGVSQSPSNKVTEKGKDVELRCDPISGHTALYWYRQSLGQGLEFLIYFQGNSAPDKSGLPSDRFSAERTGGSVSTLTIQRTQQEDSAVYLCASSSGDYIETQYFGPGTRLLVL.